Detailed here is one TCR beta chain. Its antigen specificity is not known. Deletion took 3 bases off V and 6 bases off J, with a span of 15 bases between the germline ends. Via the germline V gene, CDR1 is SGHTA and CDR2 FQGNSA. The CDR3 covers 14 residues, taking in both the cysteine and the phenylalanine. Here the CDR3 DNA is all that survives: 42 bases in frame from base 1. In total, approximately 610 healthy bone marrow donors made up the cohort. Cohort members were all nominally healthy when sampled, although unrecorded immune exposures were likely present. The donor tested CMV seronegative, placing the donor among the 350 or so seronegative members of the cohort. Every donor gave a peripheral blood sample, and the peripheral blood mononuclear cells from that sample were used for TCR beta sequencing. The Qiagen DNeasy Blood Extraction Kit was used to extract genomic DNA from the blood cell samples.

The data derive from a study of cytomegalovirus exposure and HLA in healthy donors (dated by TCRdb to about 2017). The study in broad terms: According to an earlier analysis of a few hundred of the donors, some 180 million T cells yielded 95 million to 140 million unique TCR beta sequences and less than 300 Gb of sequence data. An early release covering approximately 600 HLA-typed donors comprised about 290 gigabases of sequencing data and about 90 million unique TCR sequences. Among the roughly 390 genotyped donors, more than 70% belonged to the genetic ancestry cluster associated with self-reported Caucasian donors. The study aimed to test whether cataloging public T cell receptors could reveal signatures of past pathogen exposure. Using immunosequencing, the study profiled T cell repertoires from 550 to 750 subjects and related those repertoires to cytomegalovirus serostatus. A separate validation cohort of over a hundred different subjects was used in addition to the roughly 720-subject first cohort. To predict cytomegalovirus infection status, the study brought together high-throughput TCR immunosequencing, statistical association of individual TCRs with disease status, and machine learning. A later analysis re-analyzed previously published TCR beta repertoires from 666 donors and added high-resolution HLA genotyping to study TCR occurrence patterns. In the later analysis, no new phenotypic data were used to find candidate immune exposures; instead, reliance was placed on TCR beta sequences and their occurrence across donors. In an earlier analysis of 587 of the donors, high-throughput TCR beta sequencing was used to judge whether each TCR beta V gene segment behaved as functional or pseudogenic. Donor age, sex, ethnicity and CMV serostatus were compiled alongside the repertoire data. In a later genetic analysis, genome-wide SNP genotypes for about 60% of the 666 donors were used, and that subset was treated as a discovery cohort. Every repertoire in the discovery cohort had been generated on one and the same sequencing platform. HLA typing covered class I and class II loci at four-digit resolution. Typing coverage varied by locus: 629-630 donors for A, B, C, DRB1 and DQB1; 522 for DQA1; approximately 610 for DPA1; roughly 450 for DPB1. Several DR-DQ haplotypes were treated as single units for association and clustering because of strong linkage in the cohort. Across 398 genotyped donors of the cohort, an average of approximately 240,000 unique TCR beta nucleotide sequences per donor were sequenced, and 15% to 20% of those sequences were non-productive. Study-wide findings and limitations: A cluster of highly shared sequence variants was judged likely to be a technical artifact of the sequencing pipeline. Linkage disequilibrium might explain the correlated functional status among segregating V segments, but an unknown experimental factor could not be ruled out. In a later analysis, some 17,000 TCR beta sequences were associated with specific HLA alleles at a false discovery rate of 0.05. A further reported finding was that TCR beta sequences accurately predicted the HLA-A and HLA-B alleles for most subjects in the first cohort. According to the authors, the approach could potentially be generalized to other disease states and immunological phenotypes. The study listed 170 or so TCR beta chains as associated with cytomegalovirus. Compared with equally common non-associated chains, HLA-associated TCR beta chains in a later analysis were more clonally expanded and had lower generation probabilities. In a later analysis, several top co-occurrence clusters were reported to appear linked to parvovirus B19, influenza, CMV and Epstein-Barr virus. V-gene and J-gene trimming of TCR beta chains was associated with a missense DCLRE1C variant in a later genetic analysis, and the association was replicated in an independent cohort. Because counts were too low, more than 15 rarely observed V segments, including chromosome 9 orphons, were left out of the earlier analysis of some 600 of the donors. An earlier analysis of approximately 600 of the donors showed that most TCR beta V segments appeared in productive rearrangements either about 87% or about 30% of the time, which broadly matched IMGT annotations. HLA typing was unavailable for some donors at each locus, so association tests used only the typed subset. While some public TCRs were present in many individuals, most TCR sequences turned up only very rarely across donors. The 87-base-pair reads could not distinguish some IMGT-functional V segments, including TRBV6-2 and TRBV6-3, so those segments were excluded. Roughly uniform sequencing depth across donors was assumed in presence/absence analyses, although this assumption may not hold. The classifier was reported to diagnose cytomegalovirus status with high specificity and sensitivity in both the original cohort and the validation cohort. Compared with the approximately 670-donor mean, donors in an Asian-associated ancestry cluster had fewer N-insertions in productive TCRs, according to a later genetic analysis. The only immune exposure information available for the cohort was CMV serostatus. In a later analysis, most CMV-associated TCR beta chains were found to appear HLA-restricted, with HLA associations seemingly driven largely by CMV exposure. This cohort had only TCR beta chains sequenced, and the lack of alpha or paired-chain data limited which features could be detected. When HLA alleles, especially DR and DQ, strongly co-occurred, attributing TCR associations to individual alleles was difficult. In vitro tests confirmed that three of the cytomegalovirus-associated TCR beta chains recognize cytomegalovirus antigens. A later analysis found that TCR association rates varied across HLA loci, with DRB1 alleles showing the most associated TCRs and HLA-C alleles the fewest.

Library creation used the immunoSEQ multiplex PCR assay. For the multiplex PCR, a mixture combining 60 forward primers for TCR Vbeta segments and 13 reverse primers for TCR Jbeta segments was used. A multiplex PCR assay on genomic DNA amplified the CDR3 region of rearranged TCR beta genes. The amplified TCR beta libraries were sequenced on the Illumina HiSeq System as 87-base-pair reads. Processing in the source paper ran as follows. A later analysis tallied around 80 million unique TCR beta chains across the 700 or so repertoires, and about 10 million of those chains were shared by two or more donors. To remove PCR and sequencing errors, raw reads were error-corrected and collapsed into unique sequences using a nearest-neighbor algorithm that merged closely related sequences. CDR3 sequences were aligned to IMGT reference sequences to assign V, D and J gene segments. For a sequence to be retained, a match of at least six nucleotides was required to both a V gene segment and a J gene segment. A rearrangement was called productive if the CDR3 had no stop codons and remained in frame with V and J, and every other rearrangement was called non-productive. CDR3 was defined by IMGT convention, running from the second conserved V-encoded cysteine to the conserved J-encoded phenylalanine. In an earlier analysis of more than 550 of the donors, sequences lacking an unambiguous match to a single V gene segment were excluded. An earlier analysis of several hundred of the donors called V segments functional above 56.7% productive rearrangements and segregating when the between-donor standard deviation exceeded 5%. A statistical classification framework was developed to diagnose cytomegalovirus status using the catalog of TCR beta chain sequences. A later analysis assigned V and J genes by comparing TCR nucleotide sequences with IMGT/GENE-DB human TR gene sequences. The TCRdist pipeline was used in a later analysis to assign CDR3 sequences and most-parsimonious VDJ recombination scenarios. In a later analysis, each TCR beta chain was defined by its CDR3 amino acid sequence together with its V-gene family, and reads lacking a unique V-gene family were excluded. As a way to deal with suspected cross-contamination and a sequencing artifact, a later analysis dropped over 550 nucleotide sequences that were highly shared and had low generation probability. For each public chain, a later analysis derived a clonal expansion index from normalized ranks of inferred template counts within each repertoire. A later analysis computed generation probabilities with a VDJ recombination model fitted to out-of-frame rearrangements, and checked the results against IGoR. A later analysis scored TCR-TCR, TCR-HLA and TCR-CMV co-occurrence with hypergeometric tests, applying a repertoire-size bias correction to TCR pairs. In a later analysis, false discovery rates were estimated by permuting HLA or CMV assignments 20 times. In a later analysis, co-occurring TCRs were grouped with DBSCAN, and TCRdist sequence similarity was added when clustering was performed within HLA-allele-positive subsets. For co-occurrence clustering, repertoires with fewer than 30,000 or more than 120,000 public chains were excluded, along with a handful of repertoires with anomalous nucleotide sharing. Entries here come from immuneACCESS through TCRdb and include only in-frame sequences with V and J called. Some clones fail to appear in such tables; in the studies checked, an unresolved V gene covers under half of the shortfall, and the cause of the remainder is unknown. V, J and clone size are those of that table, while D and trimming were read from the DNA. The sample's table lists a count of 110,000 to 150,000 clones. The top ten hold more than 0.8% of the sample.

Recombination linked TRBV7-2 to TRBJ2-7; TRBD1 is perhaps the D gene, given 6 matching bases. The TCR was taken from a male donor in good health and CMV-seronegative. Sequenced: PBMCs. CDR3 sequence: CASSLDSFRLEQYF. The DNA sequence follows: TGTGCCAGCAGCTTGGACAGTTTTCGGCTCGAGCAGTACTTC.